In its sample, the clone carrying this T cell receptor beta chain was seen many times. Its antigen is not identified. These data belong to a study of T cell repertoires in cytomegalovirus infection. Study-level points and caveats: HLA-C-restricted CMV clonotypes gave the most frequent clonotype in two of eight donors. Using cumulative public TCR beta family frequency, the authors identified those who carried CMV together with the relevant HLA.

TCRdb re-called the reads through MiXCR, storing one row per CDR3 protein. This sample has over 100,000 distinct CDR3 sequences, with approximately 28% found just once. CDR3 size: 15 residues. Germline loops: CDR1 MGHRA, CDR2 YSYEKL. V was trimmed by 0 bases and J by 3 bases, leaving 12 bases between them. The sequences come from CD8+ T cells from cultured PBMCs, collected from culture after CMV antigen stimulation. This clonotype originated in a human donor in good health (CMV status not recorded). Some clones in this sample may be carry-over from other donors' samples. The V call is TRBV4-1, the J call TRBJ2-7; D remains unclear. DNA of the CDR3: TGCGCCAGCAGCCAAGATCCCACTATACTCTACGAGCAGTACTTC. Translation: CASSQDPTILYEQYF.